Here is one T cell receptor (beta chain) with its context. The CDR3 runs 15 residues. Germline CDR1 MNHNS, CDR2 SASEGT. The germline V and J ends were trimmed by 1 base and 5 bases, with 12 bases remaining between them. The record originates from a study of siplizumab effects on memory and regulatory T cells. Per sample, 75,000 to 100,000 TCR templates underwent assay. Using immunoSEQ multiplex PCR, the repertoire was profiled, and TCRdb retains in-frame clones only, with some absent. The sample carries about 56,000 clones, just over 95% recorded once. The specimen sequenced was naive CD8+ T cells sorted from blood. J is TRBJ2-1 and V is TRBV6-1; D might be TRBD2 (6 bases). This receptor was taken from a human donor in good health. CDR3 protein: CASSEGPGVNNEQFF. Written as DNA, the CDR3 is TGTGCCAGCAGTGAAGGTCCGGGAGTTAACAATGAGCAGTTCTTC.